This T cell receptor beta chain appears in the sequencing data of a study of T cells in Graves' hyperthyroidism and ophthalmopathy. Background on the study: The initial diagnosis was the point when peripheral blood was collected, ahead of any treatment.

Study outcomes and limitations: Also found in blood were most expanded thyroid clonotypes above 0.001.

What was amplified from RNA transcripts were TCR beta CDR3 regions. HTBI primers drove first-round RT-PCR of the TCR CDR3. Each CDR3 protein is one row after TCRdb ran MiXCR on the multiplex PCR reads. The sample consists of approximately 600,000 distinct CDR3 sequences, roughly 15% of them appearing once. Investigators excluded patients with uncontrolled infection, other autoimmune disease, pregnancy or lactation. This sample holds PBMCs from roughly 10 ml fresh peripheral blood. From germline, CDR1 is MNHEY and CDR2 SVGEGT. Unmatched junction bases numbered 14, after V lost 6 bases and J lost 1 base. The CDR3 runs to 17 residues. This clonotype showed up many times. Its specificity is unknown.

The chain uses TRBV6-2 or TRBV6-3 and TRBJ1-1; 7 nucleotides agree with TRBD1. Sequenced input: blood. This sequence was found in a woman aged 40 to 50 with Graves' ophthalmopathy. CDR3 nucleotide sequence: TGTGCCAGCAGACCACAGCCGGGACAGAGACCGAACACTGAAGCTTTCTTT. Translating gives CASRPQPGQRPNTEAFF.